The sequence of this T cell receptor (beta chain) was determined in a study of T cells in localized non-small cell lung cancer. Generated by immunoSEQ multiplex PCR, the TCRdb table keeps only in-frame clones and is missing some. The data hold about 24,000 clones, with around 81% observed a single time. The V and J ends lost 6 bases and 2 bases respectively, with 9 bases between them. CDR1 and CDR2 (germline): MNHNY, SVGAGI (reference sequence). This CDR3 spans 13 amino acids. This specimen consisted of PBMCs, obtained before any cancer treatment. This TCR was sampled from a man aged 40 to 70 with stage II lung adenocarcinoma. The J gene is TRBJ2-3, the V gene TRBV6-6, with TRBD2 as a possible D gene (5 bases). In DNA, the CDR3 is TGTGCCAGCAGACCCCGGGACACAGATACGCAGTATTTT. Translated, it gives CASRPRDTDTQYF.